The 21 T cell receptor beta chains given below trace back to one sample, sequenced in a study of T-cell reconstitution after alpha-beta-depleted transplantation in children (dated by TCRdb to the mid-2010s). The receptor library was made with PCR. Sequencing relied on an Illumina HiSeq 2500. TCR libraries were prepared with molecular barcoding, using unique molecular identifiers to normalize TCRbeta repertoire quantification. TCRdb applied fastp at Q25 and MiXCR to the public reads, then kept only in-frame beta chains. Identical CDR3 proteins give one entry, which carries the most common genes and DNA. This sample holds around 370,000 distinct CDR3 sequences; approximately 10% were observed only once. Under 3% of the sample rests with the top ten. The sample consisted of PBMCs from the stem cell graft donor, taken from the stem cell graft. The receptors were gathered from a human donor who donated a stem cell graft to a child with acute lymphoblastic leukemia.

This clonotype has only a few counts. The chain links TRBV6-1 to TRBJ1-6; 10 bases agree with TRBD1. The CDR3 runs 15 residues. Germline CDR1 MNHNS, CDR2 SASEGT. V was pared by 5 bases and J by 9 bases, with 7 bases of the junction left unmatched. The CDR3, as DNA: TGTGCCAGCAGTCCCGGACAGGGGGGACGTTCACCCCTCCACTTT. Residues: CASSPGQGGRSPLHF.

Comment on this clonotype: A clone one base away is much larger, so this may be a read error. The V gene is TRBV7-9, the J gene TRBJ2-1, with a tentative D call TRBD1 (6 bases). The CDR3 totals 13 residues. CDR1 and CDR2 (germline): SEHNR, FQNEAQ (reference sequence). The CDR3 here is CAISGQNYNVQFF. The CDR3 DNA reads TGTGCCATATCTGGACAGAACTACAATGTGCAGTTCTTC.

The rearrangement links TRBV5-6 to TRBJ2-4, with TRBD1 as a possible D gene (7 bases). The CDR3 extends over 16 amino acids. V lost 4 bases and J lost 0, with 14 bases in between. From germline, CDR1 is SGHDT and CDR2 YYEEEE. CDR3 loop: CASSNPRGAAKNIQYF. In DNA, the CDR3 is TGTGCCAGCAGCAATCCCAGGGGGGCAGCCAAAAACATTCAGTACTTC. Looking up the rest from reference TRBV5-6 and TRBJ2-4 gives the full variable domain: DAGVTQSPTHLIKTRGQQVTLRCSPKSGHDTVSWYQQALGQGPQFIFQYYEEEERQRGNFPDRFSGHQFPNYSSELNVNALLLGDSALYLCASSNPRGAAKNIQYFGAGTRLSVL.

This clonotype was counted ten times or more. The chain recombines TRBV9 with TRBJ2-3, with D hard to call. The CDR3 runs to 15 residues. CDR1 is SGDLS, CDR2 YYNGEE, per germline. V shed 2 bases and J shed 1 base, with 11 bases lying between them. The CDR3 sequence: CASSVGGVGTDTQYF. The CDR3 bases are TGTGCCAGCAGCGTGGGCGGAGTAGGCACAGATACGCAGTATTTT. Together with reference TRBV9 and TRBJ2-3, the CDR3 gives the full variable domain: DSGVTQTPKHLITATGQRVTLRCSPRSGDLSVYWYQQSLDQGLQFLIQYYNGEERAKGNILERFSAQQFPDLHSELNLSSLELGDSALYFCASSVGGVGTDTQYFGPGTRLTVL.

This clonotype turned up a few times. The chain couples TRBV7-2 to TRBJ2-1, with 12 bases fitting TRBD2. J gave up 4 bases and V 1 base, and 14 bases lay outside the gene matches. CDR3 size: 20 residues. Germline values: CDR1 SGHTA, CDR2 FQGNSA. The CDR3 is CASSLGSSGRAAPGYNEQFF. The CDR3 DNA sequence: TGTGCCAGCAGCTTAGGCTCTAGCGGGAGGGCCGCACCAGGATACAATGAGCAGTTCTTC.

The chain couples TRBV15 to TRBJ2-7, with D unclear. V lost 1 base to trimming and J lost 2 bases, with 9 bases between them. Germline-derived CDR1 and CDR2 are LNHNV and YYDKDF (reference sequence). This CDR3 contains 14 residues. The CDR3 DNA follows: TGTGCCACCAGCAGAGCTGGAGTTCCCTACGAGCAGTACTTC. It is translated as CATSRAGVPYEQYF.

This clonotype was seen ten or more times. The V call is TRBV20-1, the J call TRBJ2-1, with no clear D. V lost 1 base to trimming and J lost 4 bases, with 8 bases between them. Germline V CDR1 and CDR2: DFQATT, SNEGSKA (reference sequence). This CDR3 has 13 residues. This chain's CDR3 is CSARGPGYNEQFF. In nucleotides, the CDR3 is TGCAGTGCTAGAGGGCCAGGATACAATGAGCAGTTCTTC.

This sequence joins TRBV7-4 and TRBJ1-2, with D possibly being TRBD1 (6 bases). Trimming left V 5 bases short and J 2 bases short, with 18 bases between. The CDR3 has 16 amino acids. Germline-derived CDR1 and CDR2 are SGHVT and SQSDAQ. The CDR3 region is CASSLEAGGVNYGYTF. The CDR3 coding sequence is TGTGCCAGCAGCCTCGAGGCTGGGGGCGTGAACTATGGCTACACCTTC.

The V and J genes are TRBV6-2 or TRBV6-3 and TRBJ2-5, with D tentatively TRBD1 (6 bases). The CDR3 runs 13 residues. V was shortened by 8 bases and J by 5 bases, with 15 bases between the two germline ends. Germline assignment: CDR1 MNHEY and CDR2 SVGEGT. For the CDR3, the DNA is TGTGCCAGCCTCAGCTCAGGGGTGGAGACCCAGTACTTC. It yields the protein CASLSSGVETQYF.

Regarding this clonotype: This is likely a read error, given that the CDR3 carries no conserved phenylalanine or tryptophan at its end. It is unclear where the CDR3 begins or ends on the DNA, so no DNA is shown, and the CDR3 is as TCRdb lists it. The rearrangement uses TRBV15 and TRBJ2-3. CDR1 is LNHNV and CDR2 is YYDKDF in the germline V gene (reference sequence). The CDR3 length equals 12 residues, ends included. CDR3 residues: CATSTGRWPTYL.

This clonotype has just a few counts. V and J are TRBV7-2 and TRBJ2-3; unclear D gene. The CDR3 sequence is 18 residues long. CDR1 is SGHTA, CDR2 FQGNSA, per germline. V was clipped by 1 base and J by 0 bases, with 17 bases between them. Written as DNA, the CDR3 is TGTGCCAGCAGCTTAGTGCCCCCGGGCTTCTCCAGCACAGATACGCAGTATTTT. This gives the protein CASSLVPPGFSSTDTQYF.

The chain uses TRBV28 and TRBJ2-1; 10 nucleotides line up with TRBD1. V dropped 7 bases and J dropped 10; count of bases not matched to a gene: 10. The CDR3 is 14 amino acids. Per germline, CDR1 MDHEN and CDR2 SYDVKM. This CDR3 reads CASTVRDRGREQFF. CDR3 DNA sequence: TGTGCCAGCACCGTACGGGACAGGGGTAGGGAGCAGTTCTTC.

In this sample, this clonotype turned up many times. The chain joins TRBV18 to TRBJ2-1; TRBD2 matches at 8 bases. The CDR3 is 15 amino acids. Trimming removed 3 bases from V and 5 bases from J; junction bases left unmatched: 6. CDR1 and CDR2 from the germline V gene are KGHSH and LQKENI. The CDR3 loop reads CASSPFTSGDNEQFF. The CDR3 DNA sequence: TGTGCCAGCTCACCTTTCACTAGCGGAGACAATGAGCAGTTCTTC.

The rearrangement links TRBV7-2 to TRBJ2-3; D is uncertain. V shed 3 bases and J shed 2 bases, with 12 bases lying between them. This CDR3 contains 15 residues. Germline loops: CDR1 SGHTA, CDR2 FQGNSA. CDR3 sequence (DNA): TGTGCCAGCAGCTTCCGGCGGCAGAACACAGATACGCAGTATTTT. Its protein product is CASSFRRQNTDTQYF.

This clonotype was seen a handful of times. This sequence joins TRBV5-1 and TRBJ2-7; 7 bases match TRBD1. This CDR3 region has 13 residues. Germline CDR1 reads SGHRS; CDR2 reads YFSETQ. The trim removed 2 bases at V and 5 bases at J, leaving 4 bases unmatched. CDR3 protein: CASSFEGANEQYF. The CDR3 DNA is TGCGCCAGCAGCTTTGAGGGGGCCAACGAGCAGTACTTC.

The rearrangement uses TRBV24-1 and TRBJ2-3; D perhaps matches TRBD1 (6 bases). Per the germline V gene, CDR1 is KGHDR and CDR2 is SFDVKD. The length of the CDR3 is 15 residues. V gave up 5 bases and J gave up 2 bases, with 13 bases separating them. The CDR3 bases are TGTGCCACCAGTGTTGGACAGATAAACACAGATACGCAGTATTTT. Residues: CATSVGQINTDTQYF.

V usage is TRBV27 and J usage is TRBJ2-1, with a possible D match to TRBD2 (6 bases). The CDR3 runs 14 residues. The germline CDR1 and CDR2 sequences are MNHEY and SMNVEV (reference sequence). V lost 5 bases to trimming and J lost 4 bases, with 12 bases between them. The CDR3 protein is CASSKLAIYNEQFF. The CDR3 coding sequence is TGTGCCAGCAGTAAACTAGCAATTTACAATGAGCAGTTCTTC.

In its sample, this clonotype was seen a few times. The chain joins TRBV7-9 to TRBJ2-5; no firm D call. Looked up from germline, CDR1 is SEHNR and CDR2 is FQNEAQ (reference sequence). There are 14 residues in the CDR3. V lost 3 bases, J lost 1 base, and 9 bases lay in between. CDR3 amino acids: CASSFPEIQETQYF. The CDR3 DNA reads TGTGCCAGCAGCTTCCCGGAGATCCAAGAGACCCAGTACTTC.

This clonotype came up a few times. The chain uses TRBV15 and TRBJ1-4; 8 bases are a match to TRBD1. The CDR3 runs to 15 residues. V trimming: 3 bases; J trimming: 8 bases; junction bases outside the gene matches: 8. Germline V gene data show CDR1 as LNHNV and CDR2 as YYDKDF (reference sequence). The CDR3 DNA is TGTGCCACCAGCAGTACTGGACAGGGCTACGAAAAACTGTTTTTT. This gives the protein CATSSTGQGYEKLFF.

This clonotype was counted ten times or more. The genes are TRBV5-1 and TRBJ2-2, with 8 bases fitting TRBD2. From germline, CDR1 is SGHRS and CDR2 YFSETQ. Trimming at V came to 2 bases and at J to 2 bases, leaving 2 bases not matched to a gene. CDR3 size: 15 residues. This chain's CDR3 is CASSFSGTNTGELFF. The CDR3 nucleotides read TGCGCCAGCAGCTTTAGCGGGACTAACACCGGGGAGCTGTTTTTT.

This clonotype has only a few counts. The J gene is TRBJ2-7, the V gene TRBV7-9; D is ambiguous. Germline loops: CDR1 SEHNR, CDR2 FQNEAQ (reference sequence). The CDR3 totals 12 residues. Trimming removed 5 bases from V and 2 bases from J, with 7 bases in between. The CDR3, as DNA: TGTGCCAGCAGCACTAACACCTACGAGCAGTACTTC. This gives the protein CASSTNTYEQYF.